What follows are 10 T cell receptor beta chains derived from one specimen sequenced in a study of OX40 agonist ivuxolimab in advanced cancers. TCRdb keeps only in-frame clones here, not all; method: immunoSEQ multiplex PCR. The repertoire holds roughly 30,000 clones, with around nine tenths as singletons. The source material was CD4+ or CD8+ T cells sorted from blood, sampled in a trial of the OX40 agonist ivuxolimab. Receptors originate from an adult with an advanced solid tumor such as melanoma, head and neck, liver or kidney cancer.

The chain is built from TRBV29-1 and TRBJ2-3; 7 nucleotides match TRBD2. This CDR3 spans 17 amino acids. The V gene end was trimmed by 0 bases and the J gene end by 2 bases; junction bases not matched to a gene: 11. Germline loops: CDR1 SQVTM, CDR2 ANQGSEA. The CDR3 here is CSVEDLASGLFTDTQYF. The CDR3 coding sequence is TGCAGCGTTGAAGATCTGGCTAGCGGTTTATTCACAGATACGCAGTATTTT.

The chain links TRBV27 to TRBJ2-1, with 9 bases lining up with TRBD1. Germline-derived CDR1 and CDR2 are MNHEY and SMNVEV (reference sequence). The CDR3 totals 12 residues. Losses at the gene ends were 1 base for V and 14 bases for J; bases not matched to a gene: 3. The CDR3 region has the DNA TGTGCCAGCAGTTTATGGGGACAGGGTGAGTTCTTC. This encodes CASSLWGQGEFF.

This sequence joins TRBV19 and TRBJ2-1, with 7 bases matching TRBD2. V gave up 4 bases and J gave up 5 bases; unmatched junction bases: 11. Germline V lookup: CDR1 LNHDA, CDR2 SQIVND (reference sequence). The CDR3 sequence is 16 residues long. The CDR3 reads CASSRAGEGLDNEQFF. The CDR3 bases are TGTGCCAGTAGTAGGGCCGGGGAGGGCCTCGACAATGAGCAGTTCTTC.

This chain joins TRBV14 and TRBJ2-5; D may correspond to TRBD1 or TRBD2 (5 bases each). V was shortened by 0 bases and J by 1 base, with 12 bases between the two germline ends. The length of the CDR3 is 16 residues. CDR1 and CDR2 (germline): SGHDN, FVKESK. The CDR3 DNA reads TGTGCCAGCAGCCAAGATTGGGGGACCCTCCAAGAGACCCAGTACTTC. The encoded protein is CASSQDWGTLQETQYF.

V and J are TRBV13 and TRBJ1-1; D is unclear. Per the germline V gene, CDR1 is PRHDT and CDR2 is FYEKMQ (reference sequence). The V end was cut by 1 base, the J end by 0 bases, with 9 bases between. CDR3 size: 15 residues. In nucleotides, the CDR3 is TGTGCCAGCAGCTTAGCAGGCACCTTGAACACTGAAGCTTTCTTT. Its protein is CASSLAGTLNTEAFF.

The chain employs TRBV27 and TRBJ1-5; no clear D gene. The CDR3 loop spans 14 amino acids. The germline V gene encodes CDR1 MNHEY and CDR2 SMNVEV (reference sequence). V was clipped by 7 bases and J by 1 base, with 11 bases between them. The CDR3: CASTDPGSNQPQHF. DNA of the CDR3: TGTGCCAGCACGGACCCTGGGAGCAATCAGCCCCAGCATTTT.

This chain links TRBV29-1 with TRBJ2-2; D not resolved. The V end was cut by 3 bases, the J end by 2 bases, with 7 bases between. Germline V gene data show CDR1 as SQVTM and CDR2 as ANQGSEA. The CDR3 contains 13 residues. CDR3 coding DNA: TGCAGCGTTGAGGGCAGTAACACCGGGGAGCTGTTTTTT. This gives the protein CSVEGSNTGELFF.

V gene TRBV10-2 combines with J gene TRBJ1-2, with a tentative D call TRBD1 (6 bases). With 4 bases removed from V and 2 bases from J, the gap between germline ends came to 11 bases. CDR1 and CDR2 (germline): WSHSY, SAAADI. The CDR3 extends over 14 amino acids. The CDR3 coding sequence is TGCGCCAGCAGTGGTATACAGGGAAACTATGGCTACACCTTC. Encoded protein: CASSGIQGNYGYTF.

Here the CDR3 reads CGSDDITQSRANVLTF. CDR3 nucleotide sequence: TGTGGCAGCGATGATATAACACAAAGTCGGGCCAACGTCCTGACTTTC. This chain links TRBV8-2 with TRBJ2-6; TRBD1, the table's D call, lacks a check against the DNA. TRBV8-2 constitutes a pseudogene. The CDR3 runs 16 residues.

The chain links TRBV6-1 to TRBJ2-3; 11 positions agree with TRBD2. CDR3 size: 15 residues. CDR1 MNHNS and CDR2 SASEGT come from the germline V gene. With 7 bases clipped from V and 5 bases from J, the junction kept 8 bases outside the gene matches. The chain's CDR3 is CASKIAGGPVDTQYF. CDR3 DNA: TGTGCCAGCAAAATAGCGGGGGGGCCAGTAGATACGCAGTATTTT.